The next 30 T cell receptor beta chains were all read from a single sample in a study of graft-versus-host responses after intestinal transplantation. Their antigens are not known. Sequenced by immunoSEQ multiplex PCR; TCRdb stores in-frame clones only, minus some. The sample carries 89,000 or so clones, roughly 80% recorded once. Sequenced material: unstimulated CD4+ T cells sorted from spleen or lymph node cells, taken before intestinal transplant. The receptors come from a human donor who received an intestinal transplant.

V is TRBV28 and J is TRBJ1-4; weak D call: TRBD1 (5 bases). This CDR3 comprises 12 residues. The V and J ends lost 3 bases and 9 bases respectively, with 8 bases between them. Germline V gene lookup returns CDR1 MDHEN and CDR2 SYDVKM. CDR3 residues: CASSFRAQKLFF. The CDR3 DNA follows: TGTGCCAGCAGTTTCAGGGCGCAAAAACTGTTTTTT.

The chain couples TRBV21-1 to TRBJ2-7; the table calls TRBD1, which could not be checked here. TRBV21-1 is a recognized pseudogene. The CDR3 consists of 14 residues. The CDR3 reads CASSPDRGNYEQYF. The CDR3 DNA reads TGTGCCAGCAGTCCCGACAGGGGGAACTACGAGCAGTACTTC.

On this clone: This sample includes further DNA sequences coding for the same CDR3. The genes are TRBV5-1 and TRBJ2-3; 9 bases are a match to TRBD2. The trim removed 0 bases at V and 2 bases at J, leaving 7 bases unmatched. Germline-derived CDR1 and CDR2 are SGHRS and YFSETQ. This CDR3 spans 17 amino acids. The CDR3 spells CASSLAGSGGPTDTQYF. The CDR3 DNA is TGCGCCAGCAGCTTGGCCGGGAGCGGGGGGCCCACAGATACGCAGTATTTT.

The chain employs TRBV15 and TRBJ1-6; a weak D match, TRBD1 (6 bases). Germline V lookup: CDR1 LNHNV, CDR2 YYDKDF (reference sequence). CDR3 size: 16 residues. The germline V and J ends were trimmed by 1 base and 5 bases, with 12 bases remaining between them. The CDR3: CATSRVTGTHNSPLHF. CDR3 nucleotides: TGTGCCACCAGCAGAGTTACAGGGACCCATAATTCACCCCTCCACTTT.

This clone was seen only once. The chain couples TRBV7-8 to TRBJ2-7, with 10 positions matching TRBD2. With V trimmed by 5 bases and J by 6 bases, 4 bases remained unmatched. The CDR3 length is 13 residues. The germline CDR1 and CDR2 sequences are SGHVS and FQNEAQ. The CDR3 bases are TGTGCCAGCAGCGCTGGACTAGCGGTCGAGCAGTACTTC. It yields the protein CASSAGLAVEQYF.

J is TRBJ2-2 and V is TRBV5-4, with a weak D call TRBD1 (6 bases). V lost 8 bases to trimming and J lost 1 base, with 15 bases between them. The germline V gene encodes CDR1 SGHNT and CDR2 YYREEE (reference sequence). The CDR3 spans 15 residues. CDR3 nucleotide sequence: TGTGCCAGTAACGATATGGGACAGAACACCGGGGAGCTGTTTTTT. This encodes CASNDMGQNTGELFF. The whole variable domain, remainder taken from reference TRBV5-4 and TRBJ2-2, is ETGVTQSPTHLIKTRGQQVTLRCSSQSGHNTVSWYQQALGQGPQFIFQYYREEENGRGNFPPRFSGLQFPNYSSELNVNALELDDSALYLCASNDMGQNTGELFFGEGSRLTVL.

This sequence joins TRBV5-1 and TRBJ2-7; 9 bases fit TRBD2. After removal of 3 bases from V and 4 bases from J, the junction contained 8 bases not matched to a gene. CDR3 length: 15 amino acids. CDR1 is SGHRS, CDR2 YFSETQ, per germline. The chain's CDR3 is CASSSLSGSGYEQYF. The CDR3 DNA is TGCGCCAGCAGCTCACTTAGCGGGAGTGGGTACGAGCAGTACTTC.

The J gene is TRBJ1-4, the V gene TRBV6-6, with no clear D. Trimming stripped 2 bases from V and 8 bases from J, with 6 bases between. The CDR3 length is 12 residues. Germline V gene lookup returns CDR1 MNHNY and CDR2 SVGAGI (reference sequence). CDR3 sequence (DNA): TGTGCCAGCAGTTACCGAGAAGAAAAACTGTTTTTT. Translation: CASSYREEKLFF.

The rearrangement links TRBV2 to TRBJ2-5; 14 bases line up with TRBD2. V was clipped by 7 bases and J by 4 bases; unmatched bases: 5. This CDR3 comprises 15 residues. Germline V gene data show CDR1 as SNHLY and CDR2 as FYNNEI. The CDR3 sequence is CASNPGLAGGETQYF. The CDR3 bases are TGTGCCAGCAATCCAGGACTAGCGGGAGGAGAGACCCAGTACTTC. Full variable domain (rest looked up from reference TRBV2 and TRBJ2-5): EPEVTQTPSHQVTQMGQEVILRCVPISNHLYFYWYRQILGQKVEFLVSFYNNEISEKSEIFDDQFSVERPDGSNFTLKIRSTKLEDSAMYFCASNPGLAGGETQYFGPGTRLLVL.

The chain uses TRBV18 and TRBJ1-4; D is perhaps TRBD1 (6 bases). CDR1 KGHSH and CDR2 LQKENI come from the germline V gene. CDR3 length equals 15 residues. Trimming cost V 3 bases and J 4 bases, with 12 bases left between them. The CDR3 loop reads CASSPVGRGNEKLFF. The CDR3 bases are TGTGCCAGCTCACCGGTGGGCAGGGGTAATGAAAAACTGTTTTTT. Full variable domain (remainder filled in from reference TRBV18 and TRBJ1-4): NAGVMQNPRHLVRRRGQEARLRCSPMKGHSHVYWYRQLPEEGLKFMVYLQKENIIDESGMPKERFSAEFPKEGPSILRIQQVVRGDSAAYFCASSPVGRGNEKLFFGSGTQLSVL.

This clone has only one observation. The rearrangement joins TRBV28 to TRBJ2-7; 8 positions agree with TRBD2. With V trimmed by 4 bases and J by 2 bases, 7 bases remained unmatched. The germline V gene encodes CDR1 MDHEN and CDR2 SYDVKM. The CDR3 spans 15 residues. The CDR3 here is CASSSQGLEAYEQYF. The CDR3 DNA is TGTGCCAGCAGTTCGCAGGGACTAGAGGCCTACGAGCAGTACTTC.

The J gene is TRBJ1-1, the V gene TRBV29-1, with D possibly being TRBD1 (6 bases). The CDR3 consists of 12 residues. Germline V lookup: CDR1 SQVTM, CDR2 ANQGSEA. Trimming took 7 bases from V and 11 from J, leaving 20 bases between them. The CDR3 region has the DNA TGCAGCGCAAGTACAGGGCAATTGGCCGCTTTCTTT. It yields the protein CSASTGQLAAFF.

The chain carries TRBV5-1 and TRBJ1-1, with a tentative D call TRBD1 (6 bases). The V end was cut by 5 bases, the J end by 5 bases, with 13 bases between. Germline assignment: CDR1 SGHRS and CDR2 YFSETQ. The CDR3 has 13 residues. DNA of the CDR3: TGCGCCAGCAGTCAGGGAGGGGGAACTGAAGCTTTCTTT. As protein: CASSQGGGTEAFF. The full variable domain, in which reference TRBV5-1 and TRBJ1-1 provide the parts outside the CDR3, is KAGVTQTPRYLIKTRGQQVTLSCSPISGHRSVSWYQQTPGQGLQFLFEYFSETQRNKGNFPGRFSGRQFSNSRSEMNVSTLELGDSALYLCASSQGGGTEAFFGQGTRLTVV.

The CDR3 loop is CAWMRGTPYNEQFF. Here the CDR3 DNA reads TGTGCCTGGATGCGGGGGACCCCCTACAATGAGCAGTTCTTC. J is TRBJ2-1 and V is TRBV30; TRBD2 matches at 7 bases. Unmatched junction bases numbered 5, after V lost 4 bases and J lost 2 bases. Germline-derived CDR1 and CDR2 are GTSNPN and SVGIG (reference sequence). CDR3 length equals 14 residues.

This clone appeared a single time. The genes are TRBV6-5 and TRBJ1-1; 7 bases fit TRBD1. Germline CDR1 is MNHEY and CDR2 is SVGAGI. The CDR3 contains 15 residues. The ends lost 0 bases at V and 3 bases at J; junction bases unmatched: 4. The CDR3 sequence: CASSYSRTGHTEAFF. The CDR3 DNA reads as TGTGCCAGCAGTTACTCGAGGACAGGTCACACTGAAGCTTTCTTT.

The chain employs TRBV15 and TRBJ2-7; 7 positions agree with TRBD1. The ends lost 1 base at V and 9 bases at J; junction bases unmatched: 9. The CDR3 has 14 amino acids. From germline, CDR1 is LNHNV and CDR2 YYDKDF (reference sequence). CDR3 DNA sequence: TGTGCCACCAGCAGAGGAAGACAGGGTCTGTGGCAGTACTTC. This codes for CATSRGRQGLWQYF.

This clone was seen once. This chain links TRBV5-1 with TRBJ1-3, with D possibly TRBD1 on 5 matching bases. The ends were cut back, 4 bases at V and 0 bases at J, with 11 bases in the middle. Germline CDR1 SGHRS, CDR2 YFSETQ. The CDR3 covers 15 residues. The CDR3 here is CASSGAMGSGNTIYF. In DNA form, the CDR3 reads TGCGCCAGCAGCGGGGCGATGGGCTCTGGAAACACCATATATTTT.

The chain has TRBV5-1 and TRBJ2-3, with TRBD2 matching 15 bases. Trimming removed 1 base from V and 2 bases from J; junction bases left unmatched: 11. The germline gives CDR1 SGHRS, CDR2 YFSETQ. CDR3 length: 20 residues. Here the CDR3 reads CASSLFLGLAGGLLTDTQYF. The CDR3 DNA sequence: TGCGCCAGCAGCTTGTTCCTCGGACTAGCGGGAGGGCTCCTCACAGATACGCAGTATTTT.

This CDR3 reads CASSEGTGTASYEQYF. The CDR3 DNA follows: TGTGCCAGCAGTGAAGGCACAGGGACGGCGTCCTACGAGCAGTACTTC. The rearrangement joins TRBV6-1 to TRBJ2-7; TRBD1 is a possible D gene (6 bases). The CDR3 length is 16 residues. In germline, CDR1 is MNHNS, CDR2 SASEGT. V lost 1 base and J lost 1, with 14 bases in between.

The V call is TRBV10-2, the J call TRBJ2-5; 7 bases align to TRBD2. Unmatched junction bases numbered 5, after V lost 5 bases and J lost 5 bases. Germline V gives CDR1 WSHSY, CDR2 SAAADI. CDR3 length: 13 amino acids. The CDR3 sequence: CASSNSGKETQYF. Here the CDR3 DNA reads TGCGCCAGCAGTAACAGCGGGAAGGAGACCCAGTACTTC.

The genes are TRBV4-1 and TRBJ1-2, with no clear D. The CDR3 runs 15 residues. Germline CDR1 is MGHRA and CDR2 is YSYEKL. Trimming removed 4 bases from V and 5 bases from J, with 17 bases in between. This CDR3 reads CASSRALRPDYGYTF. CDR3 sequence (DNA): TGCGCCAGCAGCCGCGCCTTGAGGCCGGATTATGGCTACACCTTC.

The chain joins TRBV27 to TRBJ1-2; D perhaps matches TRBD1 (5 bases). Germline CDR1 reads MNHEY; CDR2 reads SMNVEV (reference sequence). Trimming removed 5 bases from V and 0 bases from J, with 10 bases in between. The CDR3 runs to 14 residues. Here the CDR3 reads CASSGSRANYGYTF. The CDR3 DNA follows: TGTGCCAGCAGTGGATCCAGGGCTAACTATGGCTACACCTTC.

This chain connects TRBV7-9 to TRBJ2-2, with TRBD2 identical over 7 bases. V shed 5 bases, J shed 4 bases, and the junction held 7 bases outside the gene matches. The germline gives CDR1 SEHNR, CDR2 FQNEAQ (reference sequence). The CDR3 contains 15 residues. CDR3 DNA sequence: TGTGCCAGCAGCCACGAGCGGACTAGCACCGGGGAGCTGTTTTTT. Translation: CASSHERTSTGELFF.

The CDR3 is CASSEALGRQETQYF. CDR3 bases: TGTGCCAGCAGTGAAGCATTGGGCCGCCAAGAGACCCAGTACTTC. The chain joins TRBV6-1 to TRBJ2-5; D remains ambiguous. V dropped 0 bases and J dropped 1 base, with 9 bases sitting between them. This CDR3 region has 15 residues. Germline loops: CDR1 MNHNS, CDR2 SASEGT.

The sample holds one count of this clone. The CDR3 nucleotides are TGTGCCAGCAGTCGAGGGGGAGGGAGGGTCTGGGATACGCAGTATTTT. Translation gives CASSRGGGRVWDTQYF. V gene TRBV27 combines with J gene TRBJ2-3, with D possibly being TRBD2 (7 bases). The CDR3 runs 16 residues. Trimming removed 5 bases from V and 6 bases from J, with 21 bases in between. Germline V gene data show CDR1 as MNHEY and CDR2 as SMNVEV (reference sequence).

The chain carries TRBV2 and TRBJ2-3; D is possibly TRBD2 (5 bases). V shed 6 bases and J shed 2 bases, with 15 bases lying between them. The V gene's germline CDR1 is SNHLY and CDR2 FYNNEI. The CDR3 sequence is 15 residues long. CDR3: CASSTLGGDTDTQYF. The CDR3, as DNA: TGTGCCAGCAGCACCCTAGGAGGTGACACAGATACGCAGTATTTT.

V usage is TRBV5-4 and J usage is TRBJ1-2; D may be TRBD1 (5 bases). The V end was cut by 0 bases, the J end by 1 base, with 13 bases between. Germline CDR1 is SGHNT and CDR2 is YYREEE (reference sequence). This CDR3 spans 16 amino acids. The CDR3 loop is CASSLVSGQGNYGYTF. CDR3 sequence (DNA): TGTGCCAGCAGCTTGGTGTCAGGTCAGGGTAACTATGGCTACACCTTC.

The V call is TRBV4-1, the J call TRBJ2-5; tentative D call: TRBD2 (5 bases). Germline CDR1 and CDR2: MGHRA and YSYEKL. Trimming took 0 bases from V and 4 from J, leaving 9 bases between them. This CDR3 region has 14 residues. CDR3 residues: CASSQDLGRETQYF. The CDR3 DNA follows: TGCGCCAGCAGCCAAGATTTAGGGAGAGAGACCCAGTACTTC.

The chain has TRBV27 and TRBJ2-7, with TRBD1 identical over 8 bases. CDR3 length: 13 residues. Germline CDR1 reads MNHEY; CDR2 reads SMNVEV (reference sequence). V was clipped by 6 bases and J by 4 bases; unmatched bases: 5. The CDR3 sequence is CASRRTGTYEQYF. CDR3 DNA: TGTGCCAGCAGGAGGACAGGGACATACGAGCAGTACTTC.

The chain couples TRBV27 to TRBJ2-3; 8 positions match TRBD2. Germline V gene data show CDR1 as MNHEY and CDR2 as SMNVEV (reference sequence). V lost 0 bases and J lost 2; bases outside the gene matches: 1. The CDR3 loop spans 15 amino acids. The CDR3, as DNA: TGTGCCAGCAGTTTATCTGGACTAGCCACAGATACGCAGTATTTT. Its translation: CASSLSGLATDTQYF.